This T cell receptor beta chain emerged from a study of tumor and adjacent non-tumor tissue in lung cancer. Across the whole study: Patients were aged roughly 31 to 76, some 10 men and about five women, stage I to III.

General observations from the study: TCR diversity was significantly greater in tumor than normal lung tissue.

The germline CDR1 and CDR2 sequences are LGHNA and YNFKEQ. The CDR3 has 16 amino acids. A modified ARM-PCR protocol with three rounds of nested PCR amplified TCRbeta. TCRdb redid the calling of the multiplex PCR reads with MiXCR, one entry per CDR3 protein. The sample consists of approximately 90,000 distinct CDR3 sequences, approximately 70% of them appearing once. RNA was extracted from bulk tissue without any cell sorting. On this clonotype: Its antigen is undetermined. At one boundary the junction diverges from the germline segment, which might be a read error.

V gene TRBV4-2 combines with J gene TRBJ2-1, with D perhaps given as TRBD1 or TRBD2 (5 bases each). The sample taken for sequencing was lung tumor tissue. The TCR comes from a man aged 55-75 years with non-small cell lung cancer. CDR3 nucleotides: TGTGCCAGCAGCCAAGGAGGGACGGTGGTTCCCAATGATCAGTTCTTC. Its protein is CASSQGGTVVPNDQFF.